Below, 23 T cell receptor beta chains from the same sample are listed, as sequenced in a study of blood T cell repertoires in COVID-19. Profiling relied on immunoSEQ multiplex PCR, and the TCRdb table lists in-frame clones only, not all of them. The profile shows approximately 240,000 clones, roughly 81% of them singletons. Material for sequencing was peripheral blood. These TCRs come from a man aged 45 to 65 with acute or convalescent COVID-19.

This chain connects TRBV5-1 to TRBJ2-1, with D hard to call. The CDR3 is made up of 14 amino acids. Germline V lookup: CDR1 SGHRS, CDR2 YFSETQ. V was cut by 7 bases and J by 1 base, with 12 bases left in between. The CDR3 loop reads CASSISGSYNEQFF. The CDR3 DNA follows: TGCGCCAGCTCTATCTCAGGTTCCTACAATGAGCAGTTCTTC.

CDR3 nucleotide sequence: TGTGCCAGCAGTGAAGACGGTTCCGGAAACACCATATATTTT. Translated, it gives CASSEDGSGNTIYF. The rearrangement links TRBV2 to TRBJ1-3; D uncertain. CDR3 length: 14 residues. Germline V gives CDR1 SNHLY, CDR2 FYNNEI. V lost 1 base, J lost 4 bases, and 8 bases lay in between. The full variable domain, completed using reference TRBV2 and TRBJ1-3, is EPEVTQTPSHQVTQMGQEVILRCVPISNHLYFYWYRQILGQKVEFLVSFYNNEISEKSEIFDDQFSVERPDGSNFTLKIRSTKLEDSAMYFCASSEDGSGNTIYFGEGSWLTVV.

V usage is TRBV12-5 and J usage is TRBJ1-2, with D possibly being TRBD1 (5 bases). The CDR3 runs 18 residues. Looked up from germline, CDR1 is LGHNT and CDR2 is FRNRAP. V lost 2 bases and J 3 bases, leaving 22 bases between the germline ends. CDR3 nucleotides: TGTGCTAGTGGTTTGTACTATCCAGGGCAGGGAAAATACTATGGCTACACCTTC. It specifies CASGLYYPGQGKYYGYTF.

The CDR3 DNA is TGTGCCAGCAGTTCAGGGGTTGAAGCTTTCTTT. Translated: CASSSGVEAFF. This chain connects TRBV12-3 or TRBV12-4 to TRBJ1-1; D possibly corresponds to TRBD1 (6 bases). The CDR3 is made up of 11 amino acids. Trimming pared 4 bases from V and 7 bases from J, leaving 7 bases between.

The chain is built from TRBV12-1 and TRBJ1-6. TRBV12-1 is given as a pseudogene. The CDR3 has 16 residues. The CDR3 is CASSSCVRKRNSPLHF. In nucleotides, the CDR3 is TGTGCCAGCAGCTCATGCGTGAGGAAAAGGAATTCACCCCTCCACTTT.

This chain links TRBV29-1 with TRBJ2-5; 10 bases agree with TRBD2. The CDR3 spans 12 residues. Unmatched junction bases numbered 3, after V lost 7 bases and J lost 4 bases. Germline-derived CDR1 and CDR2 are SQVTM and ANQGSEA. As DNA, the CDR3 is TGCAGCGGTAGACTAGCGGGAGAGACCCAGTACTTC. It codes for CSGRLAGETQYF. The full variable domain, completed using reference TRBV29-1 and TRBJ2-5, is SAVISQKPSRDICQRGTSLTIQCQVDSQVTMMFWYRQQPGQSLTLIATANQGSEATYESGFVIDKFPISRPNLTFSTLTVSNMSPEDSSIYLCSGRLAGETQYFGPGTRLLVL.

The chain employs TRBV11-3 and TRBJ1-1; D is unresolved. Germline V CDR1 and CDR2: SGHNT, YENEEA. V was trimmed by 5 bases and J by 1 base, leaving 11 bases between them. There are 14 residues in the CDR3. The DNA of the CDR3 is TGTGCCAGCAGCCCCGGGAAGAGGAACACTGAAGCTTTCTTT. Translated, it gives CASSPGKRNTEAFF.

The J gene is TRBJ2-2, the V gene TRBV10-3; 7 nucleotides match TRBD2. Unmatched junction bases numbered 8, after V lost 8 bases and J lost 5 bases. This CDR3 is 14 amino acids long. Germline V lookup: CDR1 ENHRY, CDR2 SYGVKD. The CDR3 region is CAIGGVGRTGELFF. In DNA, the CDR3 is TGTGCCATCGGGGGGGTAGGTCGGACCGGGGAGCTGTTTTTT.

The chain employs TRBV11-3 and TRBJ2-3; 11 bases fit TRBD2. With V trimmed by 4 bases and J by 3 bases, 9 bases remained unmatched. From germline, CDR1 is SGHNT and CDR2 YENEEA. This CDR3 has 17 residues. CDR3 nucleotide sequence: TGTGCCAGCAGCTCCGCCTACGGGACTAGCGGAACAGATACGCAGTATTTT. It is translated as CASSSAYGTSGTDTQYF.

V gene TRBV6-5 combines with J gene TRBJ2-5; D is unclear. The length of the CDR3 is 12 residues. Trimming removed 9 bases from V and 0 bases from J, with 8 bases in between. Germline loops: CDR1 MNHEY, CDR2 SVGAGI. CDR3 amino acids: CASLQYQETQYF. The CDR3 coding sequence is TGTGCCAGTCTCCAGTACCAAGAGACCCAGTACTTC.

The chain links TRBV7-9 to TRBJ2-1; 7 nucleotides line up with TRBD2. Germline CDR1 is SEHNR and CDR2 is FQNEAQ (reference sequence). With 5 bases clipped from V and 3 bases from J, the junction kept 7 bases outside the gene matches. The CDR3 covers 15 residues. CDR3 bases: TGTGCCAGCAGCAACTTAGCGGGCCACTACAATGAGCAGTTCTTC. Translating it yields CASSNLAGHYNEQFF. The whole variable domain, filled in from reference TRBV7-9 and TRBJ2-1, reads DTGVSQNPRHKITKRGQNVTFRCDPISEHNRLYWYRQTLGQGPEFLTYFQNEAQLEKSRLLSDRFSAERPKGSFSTLEIQRTEQGDSAMYLCASSNLAGHYNEQFFGPGTRLTVL.

The chain recombines TRBV28 with TRBJ2-2; no clear D gene. The CDR3 has 13 amino acids. Germline loops: CDR1 MDHEN, CDR2 SYDVKM. Deletions cut 2 bases from V and 5 bases from J, with 6 bases between. The CDR3 DNA follows: TGTGCCAGCAGTTTAGGGCAGACCGGGGAGCTGTTTTTT. Amino acids: CASSLGQTGELFF.

This chain joins TRBV6-5 and TRBJ1-3; D is undetermined. Looked up from germline, CDR1 is MNHEY and CDR2 is SVGAGI. Trimming took 7 bases from V and 7 from J, leaving 11 bases between them. This CDR3 is 12 amino acids long. The CDR3 nucleotides are TGTGCCAGCATCGGGAGTTGGAACACCATATATTTT. Amino acids: CASIGSWNTIYF.

The chain uses TRBV7-9 and TRBJ1-2; TRBD1 is a possible D gene (5 bases). CDR1 SEHNR and CDR2 FQNEAQ come from the germline V gene (reference sequence). This CDR3 comprises 14 residues. Trimming pared 3 bases from V and 0 bases from J, leaving 8 bases between. CDR3 sequence (DNA): TGTGCCAGCAGCTTTGGGGCAGCTAACTATGGCTACACCTTC. As protein: CASSFGAANYGYTF.

This clone has more than one count but fewer than ten. The chain is built from TRBV18 and TRBJ2-1; a possible D gene is TRBD2 (6 bases). Trimming pared 3 bases from V and 9 bases from J, leaving 9 bases between. The CDR3 totals 12 residues. Germline CDR1 reads KGHSH; CDR2 reads LQKENI. CDR3: CASSPGLPEQFF. As DNA, the CDR3 is TGTGCCAGCTCACCCGGACTACCTGAGCAGTTCTTC. The complete variable domain, with remaining parts taken from reference TRBV18 and TRBJ2-1, reads NAGVMQNPRHLVRRRGQEARLRCSPMKGHSHVYWYRQLPEEGLKFMVYLQKENIIDESGMPKERFSAEFPKEGPSILRIQQVVRGDSAAYFCASSPGLPEQFFGPGTRLTVL.

The chain recombines TRBV11-3 with TRBJ1-6; D is uncertain. The CDR3 sequence is 17 residues long. Germline V gene data show CDR1 as SGHNT and CDR2 as YENEEA. Between the trimmed V and J ends, which lost 0 bases and 7 bases, there was a span of 16 bases. Here the CDR3 DNA reads TGTGCCAGCAGCTTAGATCTGGGCAGCCCATTAAATTCACCCCTCCACTTT. This gives the protein CASSLDLGSPLNSPLHF.

J is TRBJ1-2 and V is TRBV2; 8 positions match TRBD1. With V trimmed by 3 bases and J by 4 bases, 1 base remained unmatched. CDR3 size: 13 residues. Germline values: CDR1 SNHLY, CDR2 FYNNEI. The CDR3 DNA sequence: TGTGCCAGCAGTGACAGGGGGCCCTATGGCTACACCTTC. This gives the protein CASSDRGPYGYTF.

The V and J genes are TRBV24-1 and TRBJ2-1, with D possibly matching TRBD2 (6 bases). The V end was cut by 4 bases, the J end by 6 bases, with 6 bases between. The germline V gene encodes CDR1 KGHDR and CDR2 SFDVKD. This CDR3 is built from 12 residues. CDR3 in DNA: TGTGCCACCAGTGAGGGGGGCAATGAGCAGTTCTTC. This codes for CATSEGGNEQFF.

The J gene is TRBJ1-1, the V gene TRBV13; possible D gene TRBD1, 5 bases. Per the germline V gene, CDR1 is PRHDT and CDR2 is FYEKMQ (reference sequence). The CDR3 sequence is 13 residues long. The V end was cut by 5 bases, the J end by 9 bases, with 16 bases between. The CDR3 DNA reads as TGTGCCAGCAGCGGAGATTCGCAGGGCAAAGCTTTCTTT. This translates into CASSGDSQGKAFF.

The V gene is TRBV24-1, the J gene TRBJ1-5; 7 bases map to TRBD1. The CDR3 sequence is 15 residues long. J was trimmed by 8 bases and V by 2 bases; bases with no gene match: 8. From germline, CDR1 is KGHDR and CDR2 SFDVKD. The CDR3 region is CATSDSGQFGEPQHF. The CDR3 DNA reads as TGTGCCACCAGTGATTCGGGACAGTTTGGGGAGCCCCAGCATTTT.

As to this clone: Other DNA sequences in this specimen translate into the identical CDR3. CDR3 DNA: TGTGCCTGGAGCCTAGGGACAGGGGGAAGCAATCAGCCCCAGCATTTT. This encodes CAWSLGTGGSNQPQHF. The chain links TRBV30 to TRBJ1-5; 11 nucleotides match TRBD1. The germline CDR1 and CDR2 sequences are GTSNPN and SVGIG (reference sequence). The CDR3 runs to 16 residues. With V trimmed by 3 bases and J by 1 base, 5 bases remained unmatched.

This clone was detected only a few times. The V and J genes are TRBV5-1 and TRBJ2-2; the match to TRBD1 covers 10 bases. V gave up 3 bases and J gave up 4 bases; unmatched junction bases: 6. Germline loops: CDR1 SGHRS, CDR2 YFSETQ. CDR3 length equals 16 residues. The CDR3 DNA reads as TGCGCCAGCAGCTGGGACTGGACAGGGGGCACCGGGGAGCTGTTTTTT. It codes for CASSWDWTGGTGELFF.

This clone appeared once. The J gene is TRBJ2-1, the V gene TRBV30; 12 bases match TRBD1. V was clipped by 0 bases and J by 7 bases; unmatched bases: 4. CDR3 length: 15 residues. CDR1 and CDR2 from the germline V gene are GTSNPN and SVGIG (reference sequence). The CDR3 loop is CAWSVRDRGRNEQFF. CDR3 nucleotide sequence: TGTGCCTGGAGTGTACGGGACAGGGGGCGTAATGAGCAGTTCTTC.